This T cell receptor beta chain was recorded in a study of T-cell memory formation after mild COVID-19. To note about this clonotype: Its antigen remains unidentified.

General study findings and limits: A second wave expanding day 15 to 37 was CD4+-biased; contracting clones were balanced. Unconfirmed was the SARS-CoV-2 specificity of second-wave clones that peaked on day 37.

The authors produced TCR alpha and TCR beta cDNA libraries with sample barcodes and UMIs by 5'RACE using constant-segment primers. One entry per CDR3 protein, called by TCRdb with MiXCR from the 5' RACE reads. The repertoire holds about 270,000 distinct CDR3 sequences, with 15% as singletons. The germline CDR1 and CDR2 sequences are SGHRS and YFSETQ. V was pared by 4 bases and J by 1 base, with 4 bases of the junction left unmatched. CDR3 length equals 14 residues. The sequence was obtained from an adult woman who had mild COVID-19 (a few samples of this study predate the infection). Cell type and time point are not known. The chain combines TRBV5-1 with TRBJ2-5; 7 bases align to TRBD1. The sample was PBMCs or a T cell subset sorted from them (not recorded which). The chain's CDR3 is CASSVTGAQETQYF. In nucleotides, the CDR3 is TGCGCCAGCAGCGTTACAGGGGCCCAAGAGACCCAGTACTTC.